This T cell receptor beta chain was sequenced for a study of post-analysis software for immune sequencing data. The germline V gene has CDR1 DFQATT and CDR2 SNEGSKA (reference sequence). The CDR3 contains 17 residues. After removal of 6 bases from V and 0 bases from J, the junction contained 11 bases not matched to a gene. Unique molecular identifiers were built into the TCR beta cDNA libraries. TCRdb passed the PCR reads through MiXCR, listing each CDR3 protein once. The sample carries 650,000 to 850,000 distinct CDR3 sequences, under 60% recorded once. There are a few counts of this clonotype. Its specificity is unknown. Overall study results and limits: With TRBV5-6, TRBV5-1 and TRBV20-1 included, five TRBV segments were more frequent in patients than in controls. When compared against controls, multiple sclerosis patients showed significantly lower normalized Chao1 diversity.

The sample taken for sequencing was blood. The receptor comes from a girl under 18 with multiple sclerosis. The chain uses TRBV20-1 and TRBJ2-1, with TRBD2 matching over 10 bases. The CDR3 DNA is TGCAGTGCCCCGCCTATAGCGGGAGGTGGCTCCTACAATGAGCAGTTCTTC. Its protein product is CSAPPIAGGGSYNEQFF.